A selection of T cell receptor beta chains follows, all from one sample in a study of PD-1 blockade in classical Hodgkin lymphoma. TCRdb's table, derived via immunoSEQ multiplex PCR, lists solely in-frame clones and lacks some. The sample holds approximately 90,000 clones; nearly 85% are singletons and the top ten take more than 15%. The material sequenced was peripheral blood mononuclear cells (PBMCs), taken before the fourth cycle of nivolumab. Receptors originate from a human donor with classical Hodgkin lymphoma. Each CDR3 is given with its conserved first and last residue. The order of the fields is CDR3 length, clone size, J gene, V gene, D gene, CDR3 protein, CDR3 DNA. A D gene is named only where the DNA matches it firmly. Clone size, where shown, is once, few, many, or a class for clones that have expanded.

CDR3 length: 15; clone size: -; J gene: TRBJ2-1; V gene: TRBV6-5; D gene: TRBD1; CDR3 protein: CASRSGTGIYNEQFF; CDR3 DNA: TGTGCCAGCAGGTCCGGGACAGGGATATACAATGAGCAGTTCTTC
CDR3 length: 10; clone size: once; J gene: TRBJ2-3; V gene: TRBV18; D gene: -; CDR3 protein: CASSHGTQYF; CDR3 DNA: TGTGCCAGCTCACATGGTACGCAGTATTTT
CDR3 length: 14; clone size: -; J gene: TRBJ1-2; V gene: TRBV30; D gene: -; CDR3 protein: CAWSVLGGQGGYTF; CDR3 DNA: TGTGCCTGGAGTGTACTTGGGGGGCAAGGTGGCTACACCTTC
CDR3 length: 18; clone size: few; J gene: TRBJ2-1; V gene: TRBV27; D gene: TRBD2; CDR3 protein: CASSFPGSGRSPRDEQFF; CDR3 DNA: TGTGCCAGCAGTTTCCCCGGGAGCGGGAGGTCGCCTCGGGATGAGCAGTTCTTC
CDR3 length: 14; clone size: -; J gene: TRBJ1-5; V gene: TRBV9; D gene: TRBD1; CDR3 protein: CASSRSRGLQPQHF; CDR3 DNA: TGTGCCAGCAGCCGTAGCAGGGGGCTTCAGCCCCAGCATTTT
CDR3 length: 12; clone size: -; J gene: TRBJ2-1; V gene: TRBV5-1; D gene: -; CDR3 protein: CASSLARGEQFF; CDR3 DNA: TGCGCCAGCAGCTTGGCACGCGGTGAGCAGTTCTTC
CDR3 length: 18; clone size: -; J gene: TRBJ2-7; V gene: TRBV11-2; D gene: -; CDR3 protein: CASSHDARGGFSSYEQYF; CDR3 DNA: TGTGCCAGCAGCCACGACGCAAGAGGGGGGTTCAGCTCCTACGAGCAGTACTTC
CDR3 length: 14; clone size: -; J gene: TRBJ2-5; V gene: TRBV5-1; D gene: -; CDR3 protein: CASSLEWSQETQYF; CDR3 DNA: TGCGCCAGCAGCTTGGAGTGGAGTCAAGAGACCCAGTACTTC
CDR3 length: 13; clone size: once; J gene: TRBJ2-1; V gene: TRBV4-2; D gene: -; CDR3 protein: CASSPQGNSEQFF; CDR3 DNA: TGTGCCAGCAGCCCCCAGGGAAACAGCGAGCAGTTCTTC
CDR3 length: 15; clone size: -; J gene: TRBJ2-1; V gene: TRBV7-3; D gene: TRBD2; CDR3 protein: CASSFLAGGPGEQFF; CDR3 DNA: TGTGCCAGCAGCTTCCTAGCGGGAGGGCCGGGTGAGCAGTTCTTC
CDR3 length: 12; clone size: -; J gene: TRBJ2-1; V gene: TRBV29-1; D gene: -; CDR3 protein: CSVAWTVNEQFF; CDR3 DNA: TGCAGCGTTGCCTGGACAGTCAATGAGCAGTTCTTC
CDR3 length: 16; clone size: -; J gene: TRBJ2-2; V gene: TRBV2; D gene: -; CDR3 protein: CASSASRLEYTGELFF; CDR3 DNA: TGTGCCAGCTCGGCCTCCCGACTAGAATACACCGGGGAGCTGTTTTTT
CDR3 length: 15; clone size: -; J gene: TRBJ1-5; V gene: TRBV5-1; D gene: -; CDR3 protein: CASSLNGPDNQPQHF; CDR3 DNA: TGCGCCAGCAGCTTAAACGGACCAGATAATCAGCCCCAGCATTTT
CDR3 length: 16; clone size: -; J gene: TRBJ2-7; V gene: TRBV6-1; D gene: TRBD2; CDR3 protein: CASSALTSGRPYEQYF; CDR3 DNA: TGTGCCAGCAGTGCCCTGACTAGCGGGAGGCCCTACGAGCAGTACTTC
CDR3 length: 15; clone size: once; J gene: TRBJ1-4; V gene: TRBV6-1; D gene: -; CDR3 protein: CASSEVGNTNEKLFF; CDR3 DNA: TGTGCCAGCAGTGAAGTGGGGAACACGAATGAAAAACTGTTTTTT
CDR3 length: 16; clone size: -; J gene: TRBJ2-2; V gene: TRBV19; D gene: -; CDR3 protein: CASTLFGGPNTGELFF; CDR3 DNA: TGTGCCAGTACCCTATTCGGAGGCCCGAACACCGGGGAGCTGTTTTTT
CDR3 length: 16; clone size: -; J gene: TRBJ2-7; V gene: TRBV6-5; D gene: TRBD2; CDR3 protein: CASSYSTGGAGYEQYF; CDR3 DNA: TGTGCCAGCAGTTACTCGACCGGGGGAGCGGGGTACGAGCAGTACTTC
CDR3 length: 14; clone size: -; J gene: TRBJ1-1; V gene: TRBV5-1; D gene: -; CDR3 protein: CASSLVAANTEAFF; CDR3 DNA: TGCGCCAGCAGCTTGGTGGCGGCGAACACTGAAGCTTTCTTT
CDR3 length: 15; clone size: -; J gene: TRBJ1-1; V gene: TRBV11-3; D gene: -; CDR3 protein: CASSIVGPTNTEAFF; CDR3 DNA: TGTGCCAGCAGCATAGTTGGCCCCACCAACACTGAAGCTTTCTTT
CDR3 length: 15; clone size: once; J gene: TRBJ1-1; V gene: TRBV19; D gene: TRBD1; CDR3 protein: CASSARDRGITEAFF; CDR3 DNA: TGTGCCAGTAGCGCCCGGGACAGGGGGATTACTGAAGCTTTCTTT
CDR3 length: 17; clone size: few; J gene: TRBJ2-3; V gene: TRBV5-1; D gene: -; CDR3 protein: CASSAGGQLLITDTQYF; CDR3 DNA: TGCGCCAGCAGCGCGGGGGGACAGCTCCTCATCACAGATACGCAGTATTTT
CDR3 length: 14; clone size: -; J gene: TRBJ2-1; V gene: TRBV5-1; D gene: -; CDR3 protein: CASSLGGSGNEQFF; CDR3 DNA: TGCGCCAGCAGCTTGGGAGGGAGTGGTAATGAGCAGTTCTTC
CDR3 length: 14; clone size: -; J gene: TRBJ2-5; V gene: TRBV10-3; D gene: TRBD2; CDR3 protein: CAISDGTTAETQYF; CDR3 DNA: TGTGCCATCAGCGACGGGACTACGGCAGAGACCCAGTACTTC